The present TCR beta chain was sequenced within a study of T cell responses to AZD1222 COVID-19 vaccine. The V gene's germline CDR1 is MDHEN and CDR2 SYDVKM. The V end was cut by 6 bases, the J end by 1 base, with 3 bases between. The CDR3 has 12 residues. Study results and limitations: Most donors were white British and more were female, and clonal diversity was possibly underestimated.

Note on this clone: Its antigen remains unidentified.

Repertoires were generated with immunoSEQ multiplex PCR, while TCRdb's copy carries only in-frame clones and drops some. The top ten clones hold about 5% of a sample with some 150,000 clones, nearly 90% of them seen once. The chain joins TRBV28 to TRBJ2-2; no clear D. The sequencing used peripheral blood, collected 28 days after the second dose of the MenACWY control vaccine. This receptor was obtained from an adult who received the MenACWY meningococcal vaccine as a control. This CDR3 is CASRMNTGELFF. The DNA of the CDR3 is TGTGCCAGCAGGATGAACACCGGGGAGCTGTTTTTT.